A single sample gave rise to the 9 T cell receptor beta chains below, sequenced in a study of blood T cell repertoires in COVID-19. Here immunoSEQ multiplex PCR was the method, and the copy in TCRdb shows in-frame clones only, minus some. The repertoire holds 250,000 to 300,000 clones, with approximately 91% as singletons. Material for sequencing was peripheral blood. All receptors come from a woman in her twenties or thirties with COVID-19, enrolled during active disease.

The chain employs TRBV7-9 and TRBJ1-3; no firm D call. The CDR3 consists of 15 residues. CDR1 and CDR2 from the germline V gene are SEHNR and FQNEAQ (reference sequence). Trimming stripped 4 bases from V and 1 base from J, with 11 bases between. The CDR3 sequence: CASSSQSLSGNTIYF. CDR3 DNA sequence: TGTGCCAGCAGCTCGCAGTCCTTGTCTGGAAACACCATATATTTT.

V usage is TRBV11-2 and J usage is TRBJ2-1, with D maybe TRBD1 (5 bases). V lost 4 bases and J 8 bases, leaving 15 bases between the germline ends. Germline V lookup: CDR1 SGHAT, CDR2 FQNNGV. The CDR3 is 14 amino acids. The CDR3: CASSSINTRDEQFF. The CDR3 nucleotides read TGTGCCAGCAGCTCTATAAACACCAGGGATGAGCAGTTCTTC. The full variable domain, its missing parts supplied by reference TRBV11-2 and TRBJ2-1, is EAGVAQSPRYKIIEKRQSVAFWCNPISGHATLYWYQQILGQGPKLLIQFQNNGVVDDSQLPKDRFSAERLKGVDSTLKIQPAKLEDSAVYLCASSSINTRDEQFFGPGTRLTVL.

The rearrangement uses TRBV4-1 and TRBJ2-7; D unresolved. Germline CDR1 is MGHRA and CDR2 is YSYEKL. The V and J ends lost 1 base and 3 bases respectively, with 7 bases between them. This CDR3 has 13 residues. The CDR3 DNA reads as TGCGCCAGCAGCCAAGTCAACAGCTACGAGCAGTACTTC. Translated, it gives CASSQVNSYEQYF.

The chain employs TRBV30 and TRBJ1-5; D is undetermined. The CDR3 runs to 15 residues. CDR1 is GTSNPN and CDR2 is SVGIG in the germline V gene (reference sequence). V lost 3 bases and J lost 1, with 13 bases in between. The CDR3 DNA is TGTGCCTGGAGCGCCGGGATTAACAGCAATCAGCCCCAGCATTTT. The encoded protein is CAWSAGINSNQPQHF.

This chain links TRBV28 with TRBJ1-3; D gene uncertain. Per the germline V gene, CDR1 is MDHEN and CDR2 is SYDVKM. CDR3 size: 15 residues. V was shortened by 6 bases and J by 2 bases, with 14 bases between the two germline ends. The CDR3 coding sequence is TGTGCCAGCAGCCATCGTCTGGGCACTGGAAACACCATATATTTT. Protein product: CASSHRLGTGNTIYF.

The gene calls are TRBV14 and TRBJ1-1; the match to TRBD1 covers 12 bases. The V and J ends lost 1 base and 5 bases, in that order; junction bases with no gene match: 5. CDR3 length: 16 residues. CDR1 and CDR2 (germline): SGHDN, FVKESK. The CDR3: CASSQAGTGGRTEAFF. Here the CDR3 DNA reads TGTGCCAGCAGCCAAGCAGGGACAGGGGGCAGGACTGAAGCTTTCTTT.

This chain connects TRBV5-8 to TRBJ1-1, with D possibly being TRBD1 (6 bases). Germline V CDR1 and CDR2: SGHTS, YDEGEE. The CDR3 covers 16 residues. Trimming took 1 base from V and 0 from J, leaving 13 bases between them. The CDR3 spells CASSLLYRALNTEAFF. For the CDR3, the DNA is TGTGCCAGCAGCTTGCTATACAGGGCGTTGAACACTGAAGCTTTCTTT.

This clone was picked up a small number of times. The chain uses TRBV6-5 and TRBJ2-7; perhaps TRBD1 as D (5 bases). Trimming shortened V by 5 bases and J by 1 base, and 9 bases separated the two germline ends. Germline V CDR1 and CDR2: MNHEY, SVGAGI. The CDR3 length is 13 residues. This CDR3 reads CASSPDMSYEQYF. The CDR3 nucleotides are TGTGCCAGCAGTCCGGACATGTCCTACGAGCAGTACTTC.

This clone was seen only once. V is TRBV5-1 and J is TRBJ1-2; no clear D gene. Germline assignment: CDR1 SGHRS and CDR2 YFSETQ. This CDR3 spans 14 amino acids. V lost 4 bases to trimming and J lost 8 bases, with 18 bases between them. The CDR3 reads CASSPGDLVGGYTF. The CDR3 coding sequence is TGCGCCAGCAGCCCCGGCGATCTAGTTGGAGGCTACACCTTC.